This T cell receptor (beta chain) was sequenced during a study of blood T cell repertoires in COVID-19. The wider study: There were acute and convalescent COVID-19 samples, and they came from the United States, Italy and Spain.

The V gene end was trimmed by 0 bases and the J gene end by 2 bases; junction bases not matched to a gene: 9. Germline CDR1 SEHNR, CDR2 FQNEAQ (reference sequence). The CDR3 extends over 17 amino acids. The cohort comprised adults aged roughly 18 to 95 years residing in some 24 US areas. Membership in each cohort depended on participant-reported clinical history. TCRdb's copy holds only in-frame clones and misses some; the assay was immunoSEQ multiplex PCR. This sample carries 330,000 or so clones, roughly 86% of them seen once, and the ten largest clones take just over 1%. The table lists this clone with a count of one.

The chain combines TRBV7-9 with TRBJ2-7; TRBD2 matches at 8 bases. Source material: PBMCs or T cells enriched from blood (not recorded which). The TCR sequence derives from a woman under 40 who had been exposed to COVID-19. CDR3 region: CASSLASGGLYTYEQYF. In nucleotides, the CDR3 is TGTGCCAGCAGCTTAGCTTCGGGAGGGTTATACACCTACGAGCAGTACTTC.